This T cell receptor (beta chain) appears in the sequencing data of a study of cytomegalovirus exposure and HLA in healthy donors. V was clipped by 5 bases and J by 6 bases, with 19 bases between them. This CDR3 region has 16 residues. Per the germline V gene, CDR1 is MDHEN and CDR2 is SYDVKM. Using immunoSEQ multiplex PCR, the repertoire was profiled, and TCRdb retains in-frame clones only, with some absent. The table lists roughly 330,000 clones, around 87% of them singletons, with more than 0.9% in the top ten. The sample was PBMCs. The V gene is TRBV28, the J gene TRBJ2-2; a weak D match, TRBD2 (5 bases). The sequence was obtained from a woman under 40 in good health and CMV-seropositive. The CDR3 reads CASSPEGWGGAGELFF. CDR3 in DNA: TGTGCCAGCAGTCCTGAGGGATGGGGTGGGGCCGGGGAGCTGTTTTTT.